The 4 T cell receptor beta chains below were found in one sample sequenced in a study of T cell changes during pregnancy in multiple sclerosis. The assay was immunoSEQ multiplex PCR, and TCRdb's table has in-frame clones only and misses some. This sample has roughly 69,000 clones, with 92% found just once. The material sequenced was peripheral blood, taken after pregnancy. Receptors originate from a female donor with multiple sclerosis, enrolled in a pregnancy study.

J is TRBJ1-5 and V is TRBV19; 10 nucleotides line up with TRBD1. Looked up from germline, CDR1 is LNHDA and CDR2 is SQIVND (reference sequence). V shed 2 bases, J shed 6 bases, and the junction held 7 bases outside the gene matches. The CDR3 spans 16 residues. The CDR3 DNA reads as TGTGCCAGTAGTATAATAGACAGGGGGCAAGGTCAGCCCCAGCATTTT. Translated, it gives CASSIIDRGQGQPQHF.

J is TRBJ1-2 and V is TRBV5-1; D is undetermined. The CDR3 totals 13 residues. Trimming removed 4 bases at V and 4 bases at J, with 11 bases between. Per the germline V gene, CDR1 is SGHRS and CDR2 is YFSETQ. CDR3 sequence reads: CASSLTVAYGYTF. The CDR3 nucleotides are TGCGCCAGCAGCCTAACAGTTGCCTATGGCTACACCTTC.

This chain links TRBV11-2 with TRBJ2-5, with 10 bases fitting TRBD1. CDR1 SGHAT and CDR2 FQNNGV come from the germline V gene. This CDR3 has 14 residues. With V trimmed by 5 bases and J by 5 bases, 5 bases remained unmatched. CDR3 nucleotides: TGTGCCAGCAGCAAGTCGGGACAGGGGGAGACCCAGTACTTC. Encoded protein: CASSKSGQGETQYF.

V is TRBV30 and J is TRBJ2-7; D might be TRBD2 (5 bases). Trimming shortened V by 0 bases and J by 3 bases, and 15 bases separated the two germline ends. The V gene's germline CDR1 is GTSNPN and CDR2 SVGIG (reference sequence). This CDR3 has 15 amino acids. CDR3 nucleotide sequence: TGTGCCTGGAGTGTGGGCCGATCGAGCGGCTACGAGCAGTACTTC. This codes for CAWSVGRSSGYEQYF.